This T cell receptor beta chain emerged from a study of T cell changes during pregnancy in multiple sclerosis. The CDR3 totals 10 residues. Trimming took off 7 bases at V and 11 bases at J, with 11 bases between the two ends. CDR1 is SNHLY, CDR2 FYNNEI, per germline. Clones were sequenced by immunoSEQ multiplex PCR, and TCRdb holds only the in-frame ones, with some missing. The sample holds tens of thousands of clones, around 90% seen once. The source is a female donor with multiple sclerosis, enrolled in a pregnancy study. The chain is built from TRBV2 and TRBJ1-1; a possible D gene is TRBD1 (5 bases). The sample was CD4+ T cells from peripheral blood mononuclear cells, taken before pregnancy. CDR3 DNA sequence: TGTGCCAGCAAAACGGGGGAGGCTTTCTTT. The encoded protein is CASKTGEAFF.